This entry is about one T cell receptor beta chain. Its antigen is as yet unknown. The sample contains more than one DNA sequence encoding this CDR3. At survey level, the immunoSEQ assay was run in its v3.0 version. The assay was immunoSEQ multiplex PCR, and TCRdb's table has in-frame clones only and misses some. The sample contains about 28,000 clones, roughly 84% of which appear only once. Each contributor possessed a minimum of one pre-ART and a minimum of two post-ART PBMC samples. CDR1 is LNHDA, CDR2 SQIVND, per germline (reference sequence). Unmatched junction bases numbered 6, after V lost 3 bases and J lost 2 bases. The CDR3 contains 15 residues. These data belong to a study of long-term antiretroviral therapy in people with HIV. Study-wide results and limits: When set beside controls, HIV repertoires had CDR3 length ranges that were narrower.

This chain joins TRBV19 and TRBJ2-7; TRBD2 aligns across 8 bases. The receptor comes from a man in his late teens or twenties with HIV. The sample consisted of unsorted PBMCs, taken 0.4 years after starting antiretroviral therapy. As DNA, the CDR3 is TGTGCCAGTAGTATCGGGGGGGGCGCGCCCTACGAGCAGTACTTC. Translation gives CASSIGGGAPYEQYF.